This T cell receptor (beta chain) stems from a study of blood T cell repertoires in COVID-19. Profiled with immunoSEQ multiplex PCR; TCRdb holds only in-frame clones, not every one. The sample has about 220,000 clones, roughly four fifths seen once. Participants' reported clinical history set cohort assignment. The recovered donors of Cohort 3 showed two negative PCRs, clearance, or symptom resolution. The CDR3 sequence is 16 residues long. With V trimmed by 4 bases and J by 3 bases, 6 bases remained unmatched. The germline CDR1 and CDR2 sequences are KGHSH and LQKENI. The source of this sequence is a woman in her sixties or seventies who had recovered from COVID-19. The V gene is TRBV18, the J gene TRBJ1-4; TRBD1 matches 9 bases. Sequenced input: PBMCs or T cells enriched from blood (not recorded which). CDR3 in DNA: TGTGCCAGCTCACAAGGGACAGGGAGACCTAATGAAAAACTGTTTTTT. Residues: CASSQGTGRPNEKLFF.